A selection of T cell receptor beta chains follows, all from one sample in a study of blood T cell repertoires in COVID-19. The protocol was immunoSEQ multiplex PCR, while the TCRdb copy is restricted to in-frame clones and leaves out a portion. The table shows 300,000 to 400,000 clones, with roughly 89% occurring only once. The sample comprised peripheral blood. The receptors originated from a woman aged 18-35 years who had recovered from COVID-19. Each CDR3 is given with its conserved first and last residue. D genes are given only for firm matches. Rows may omit the clone size; those that give it use once, few, many or a size class.

>TRBJ1-6|NA|NA|TRBV4-3
TGCGCCAGCAGCCAAGATCGGGGGGCGAATTCACCCCTCCACTTT
CASSQDRGANSPLHF
>TRBJ1-1|NA|NA|TRBV16
TGTGCCAGCAGCCTAACACGGGGGAAGAACACTGAAGCTTTCTTT
CASSLTRGKNTEAFF
>TRBJ2-1|NA|TRBD2|TRBV7-2
TGTGCCAGCAGCCCCGCTGGAGCGGGAGACAATGAGCAGTTCTTC
CASSPAGAGDNEQFF
>TRBJ1-1|NA|NA|TRBV4-3
TGCGCCAGCAGCCAAGACTACAGGAACACTGAAGCTTTCTTT
CASSQDYRNTEAFF
>TRBJ2-3|NA|TRBD2|TRBV4-1
TGCGCCAGCAGCCTGGGACTACCCACAGATACGCAGTATTTT
CASSLGLPTDTQYF
>TRBJ1-5|NA|NA|TRBV9
TGTGCCAGCAGCCCCGGGGGGGAGGCGGCTAGCAATCAGCCCCAGCATTTT
CASSPGGEAASNQPQHF
>TRBJ1-1|NA|TRBD1|TRBV6-2/TRBV6-3
TGTGCCAGCAGTTTCGGACAGGGATGGAGTGAAGCTTTCTTT
CASSFGQGWSEAFF
>TRBJ1-2|NA|TRBD1|TRBV4-3
TGCGCCAGCAGCCAAGTTCGGGACAGGAGTAGATCTAACTATGGCTACACCTTC
CASSQVRDRSRSNYGYTF
>TRBJ2-3|NA|NA|TRBV5-1
TGCGCCAGCAGCTTGGAAGCGGACACAGATACGCAGTATTTT
CASSLEADTDTQYF
>TRBJ2-2|NA|TRBD2|TRBV2
TGTGCCAGCAGAGGGACTAGTGAGGCCGGGGAGCTGTTTTTT
CASRGTSEAGELFF
>TRBJ1-1|NA|NA|TRBV5-3
TGTGCCAGAAGCTGCACGGGAGGGGTCTCTGCTGAAGCTTTCTTT
CARSCTGGVSAEAFF
>TRBJ1-1|NA|NA|TRBV5-1
TGCGCCAGCAGCTTGACCGGGAGTGAAGCTTTCTTT
CASSLTGSEAFF
>TRBJ2-3|NA|NA|TRBV24-1
TGTCCACGGGATACGCAGTATTTT
CPRDTQYF
>TRBJ1-1|NA|NA|TRBV6-2/TRBV6-3
TGTGCCAGCAGTTATAGGCTTTTACAGGTCCGAACACGGAACACTGAAGCTTTCTTT
CASSYRLLQVRTRNTEAFF
>TRBJ2-1|NA|TRBD2|TRBV7-2
TGTGCCAGCAGCTTAGATGGGGACTATCTCAATGAGCAGTTCTTC
CASSLDGDYLNEQFF
>TRBJ1-4|NA|TRBD1|TRBV4-3
TGCGCCAGCAGCCAAGATGGAGGGGGCAGGGTCGAAAAACTGTTTTTT
CASSQDGGGRVEKLFF
>TRBJ1-6|NA|TRBD1|TRBV5-6
TGTGCCAGCAGCCGGGGACAGGGAACGATTTCACCCCTCCACTTT
CASSRGQGTISPLHF
>TRBJ1-5|NA|TRBD1|TRBV5-1
TGCGCCAGCAGCTTGGGCGGGACAGGGACTAGCAATCAGCCCCAGCATTTT
CASSLGGTGTSNQPQHF
>TRBJ1-1|NA|TRBD1|TRBV20-1
TGCAGTGCAAGTCGGACAGGGGGATTCACTGAAGCTTTCTTT
CSASRTGGFTEAFF
>TRBJ1-2|NA|TRBD1|TRBV6-5
TGTGCCAGCAGGGAGGGGGAACAGGGGGCGCGTGGCTACACCTTC
CASREGEQGARGYTF
>TRBJ1-4|NA|NA|TRBV27
TGTGCCAGCAGTTTACAGTCAGGGTATGGAGAAAAACTGTTTTTT
CASSLQSGYGEKLFF
>TRBJ2-3|NA|NA|TRBV19
TGTGCCAGTAGTATAGGACAGTCATTCTCCCCGCAGTATTTT
CASSIGQSFSPQYF
>TRBJ1-1|NA|NA|TRBV12-3/TRBV12-4
TGTGCCATTCCCGACAGAATAAACACTGAAGCTTTCTTT
CAIPDRINTEAFF
>TRBJ2-3|NA|TRBD2|TRBV3-1/TRBV3-2
TGTGCCAGCAGCCAAGCGGGACTAGCTATAGATACGCAGTATTTT
CASSQAGLAIDTQYF
>TRBJ2-3|NA|TRBD1|TRBV19
TGTGCCAGTAGTATGGGGACAGGGAGCACAGATACGCAGTATTTT
CASSMGTGSTDTQYF
>TRBJ1-1|NA|NA|TRBV6-2/TRBV6-3
TGTGCCAGCAGTTACCCAGGGGTGGGTAACACTGAAGCTTTCTTT
CASSYPGVGNTEAFF
>TRBJ2-1|NA|NA|TRBV2
TGTGCCAGCAGTGAAGAAGGGGGAGCCTACAATGAGCAGTTCTTC
CASSEEGGAYNEQFF
>TRBJ2-1|NA|TRBD1|TRBV12-5
TGTGCTAGTGGTCTCTGGACAGGGTACAATGAGCAGTTCTTC
CASGLWTGYNEQFF
>TRBJ2-2|NA|NA|TRBV19
TGTGCCAGTAGTATCAGGGGGAACACCGGGGAGCTGTTTTTT
CASSIRGNTGELFF
>TRBJ1-1|NA|NA|TRBV24-1
TGTGCCACCAGTGAGGGCCCCACCGGTGAAGCTTTCTTT
CATSEGPTGEAFF
>TRBJ2-4|NA|NA|TRBV2
TGTGCCAGCAGTGAAGATCCGAGCACCCTAGCCAAAAACATTCAGTACTTC
CASSEDPSTLAKNIQYF
>TRBJ2-2|NA|TRBD1|TRBV2
TGTGCCAGCAGGGGGACAGGGAACACCGGGGAGCTGTTTTTT
CASRGTGNTGELFF
>TRBJ2-1|NA|NA|TRBV20-1
TGCAGTGCATCTGTGGGAGTTGAGCAGTTCTTC
CSASVGVEQFF
>TRBJ2-1|NA|TRBD2|TRBV9
TGTGCCAGCAGCGCGTCGGGGACTAGCGGTACTGAGCAGTTCTTC
CASSASGTSGTEQFF
>TRBJ2-5|NA|TRBD2|TRBV7-2
TGTGCCAGCAGCGCGGGTGTTAGCATGGGGGGGGAGACCCAGTACTTC
CASSAGVSMGGETQYF
>TRBJ1-5|NA|TRBD1|TRBV29-1
TGCAGCGTTGTCCAGGGGGATCAGCCCCAGCATTTT
CSVVQGDQPQHF
>TRBJ1-5|NA|NA|TRBV30
TGTGCCTGGAGAGACAGTAGCAATCAGCCCCAGCATTTT
CAWRDSSNQPQHF
>TRBJ2-3|NA|NA|TRBV27
TGTGCCAGCAGCACGCGGGCGGGATTCACAGATACGCAGTATTTT
CASSTRAGFTDTQYF
>TRBJ1-3|NA|TRBD1|TRBV5-1
TGCGCCAGCAGACCAGGGGGCTCTGGAAACACCATATATTTT
CASRPGGSGNTIYF
>TRBJ1-5|few|NA|TRBV6-2/TRBV6-3
TGTGCCAGCAGCTCGGACAGAAGGCAGCCCCAGCATTTT
CASSSDRRQPQHF
>TRBJ2-1|NA|NA|TRBV10-3
TGTGCCATCAGCCCTCAGGGAAGCTCCTACAATGAGCAGTTCTTC
CAISPQGSSYNEQFF
>TRBJ1-2|NA|NA|TRBV5-6
TGTGCCAGCAGCTTCCAGGGACAACCCTATGGCTACACCTTC
CASSFQGQPYGYTF
>TRBJ2-2|NA|TRBD1|TRBV12-5
TGTGCTAGTGGTTTGACCGGGACAGATGTCGGGGAGCTGTTTTTT
CASGLTGTDVGELFF
>TRBJ2-1|NA|NA|TRBV29-1
TGCAGCCCTAGGGACTCGCGGGGTGAGCAGTTCTTC
CSPRDSRGEQFF
>TRBJ1-4|NA|NA|TRBV19
TGTGCCAGTAGTATAGGGAGGGTCGGTGAAAAACTGTTTTTT
CASSIGRVGEKLFF
>TRBJ1-1|once|NA|TRBV28
TGTGCCACCACCCTCGGGGTGAGGAACACTGAAGCTTTCTTT
CATTLGVRNTEAFF
>TRBJ2-3|NA|NA|TRBV7-2
TGTGCCAGCAGCTTAGGGACTCGAAGCACAGATACGCAGTATTTT
CASSLGTRSTDTQYF
>TRBJ2-1|NA|TRBD1|TRBV4-3
TGCGCCAGCAGCCAAGATCAATCAGGGGGTCCCCCCTACAATGAGCAGTTCTTC
CASSQDQSGGPPYNEQFF
>TRBJ1-2|NA|NA|TRBV19
TGTGCCAGTAGTATCTACAGCATTAACTATGGCTACACCTTC
CASSIYSINYGYTF
>TRBJ2-3|once|TRBD2|TRBV12-5
TGTGCTAGTGGTTTGGGGACTAGCGGGCGGGGGGCAGATACGCAGTATTTT
CASGLGTSGRGADTQYF
>TRBJ2-3|once|TRBD2|TRBV4-3
TGCGCCAGCAGCCAAGCCCTAGCGGAGGACACAGATACGCAGTATTTT
CASSQALAEDTDTQYF
>TRBJ2-1|NA|TRBD1|TRBV30
TGTGCCTGGGCCCGGGACAGGGGTTACAATGAGCAGTTCTTC
CAWARDRGYNEQFF
>TRBJ2-1|NA|TRBD2|TRBV5-1
TGCGCCAGCAGCTTAGAAGCGGGAGGGAATGAGCAGTTCTTC
CASSLEAGGNEQFF
>TRBJ2-1|NA|TRBD2|TRBV5-4
TGTGCCAGCAGCTTTGGAAGCGGGAGAGGCTACAATGAGCAGTTCTTC
CASSFGSGRGYNEQFF
>TRBJ2-5|NA|TRBD1|TRBV24-1
TGTGCCACCAGTGAAGGACAGGGGTCCCAAGAGACCCAGTACTTC
CATSEGQGSQETQYF
>TRBJ1-1|NA|NA|TRBV29-1
TGCAGCGTTGAATCGAGTCCCACTGAAGCTTTCTTT
CSVESSPTEAFF
>TRBJ1-3|NA|NA|TRBV19
TGTGCCACCTGGCTGGGGCGGAGCTCTGGAAACGCCATATATTTT
CATWLGRSSGNAIYF
>TRBJ2-3|NA|TRBD2|TRBV7-9
TGTGCCAGCAGCGTGGGACTAGCGGCTACAGATACGCAGTATTTT
CASSVGLAATDTQYF
>TRBJ2-5|NA|NA|TRBV23-1
TGCGCCAGCAGTCAATCTGGGAAGGGTCCGGGGATGGGGCAAGAGACCCAGTACTTC
CASSQSGKGPGMGQETQYF
>TRBJ2-3|NA|NA|TRBV29-1
TGCAGCGTTGAAGATCTGGGGACTCTCAAACATACGCAGTATTTT
CSVEDLGTLKHTQYF